What follows are 21 T cell receptor beta chains derived from one specimen sequenced in a study of CD8+ T cells in alopecia areata. Once RNA had been extracted, it was reverse transcribed into cDNA to act as the sequencing template. This table comes from immunoSEQ multiplex PCR, and its TCRdb copy is limited to in-frame clones, with some not included. The sample contains roughly 97,000 clones, about 40% of which appear only once. The specimen was CD4+ T cells sorted from blood. These receptors came from a human donor with alopecia areata.

J is TRBJ2-7 and V is TRBV30, with D hard to call. Trimming shortened V by 0 bases and J by 2 bases, and 14 bases separated the two germline ends. Germline V gene sequence: CDR1 GTSNPN, CDR2 SVGIG (reference sequence). The CDR3 is made up of 15 amino acids. CDR3 region: CAWSVGRPSAYEQYF. The CDR3 region has the DNA TGTGCCTGGAGTGTAGGGCGTCCTAGTGCCTACGAGCAGTACTTC.

This rearrangement joins TRBV5-1 to TRBJ1-6, with D uncertain. The CDR3 runs 15 residues. V was clipped by 0 bases and J by 3 bases, with 7 bases between them. Germline-derived CDR1 and CDR2 are SGHRS and YFSETQ. CDR3 amino acids: CASSLDRLYNSPLHF. The CDR3 DNA reads as TGCGCCAGCAGCTTGGACAGACTCTATAATTCACCCCTCCACTTT.

V usage is TRBV14 and J usage is TRBJ2-5, with 9 bases fitting TRBD1. Trimming at V came to 4 bases and at J to 5 bases, leaving 11 bases not matched to a gene. The CDR3 is 16 residues long. Germline CDR1 reads SGHDN; CDR2 reads FVKESK. The CDR3: CASSLYRDRASETQYF. Written as DNA, the CDR3 is TGTGCCAGCAGCCTCTACCGGGACAGGGCATCGGAGACCCAGTACTTC.

The chain uses TRBV6-5 and TRBJ2-7, with TRBD2 as a possible D gene (6 bases). Germline V gives CDR1 MNHEY, CDR2 SVGAGI. Trimming took off 11 bases at V and 6 bases at J, with 20 bases between the two ends. The CDR3 runs to 13 residues. CDR3 nucleotides: TGTGCCTCAAGCGGGCGGGGAAGAGGCGAGCAGTACTTC. Translation gives CASSGRGRGEQYF.

The sample holds a few counts of this clone. The CDR3 nucleotides read TGTGCCAGCGGTTACCGGGGTTCGCAGTACTTC. Protein sequence: CASGYRGSQYF. J is TRBJ2-7 and V is TRBV27, with D possibly TRBD2 on 5 matching bases. This CDR3 is built from 11 residues. Trimming cost V 8 bases and J 9 bases, with 14 bases left between them. Germline V gives CDR1 MNHEY, CDR2 SMNVEV (reference sequence).

The genes are TRBV4-3 and TRBJ2-2; perhaps TRBD1 as D (5 bases). Germline V gives CDR1 LGHNA, CDR2 YSLEER. The germline V and J ends were trimmed by 0 bases and 7 bases, with 9 bases remaining between them. The CDR3 length is 14 residues. This CDR3 is CASSQDRGHGELFF. CDR3 sequence (DNA): TGCGCCAGCAGCCAAGATAGGGGTCACGGGGAGCTGTTTTTT.

The J gene is TRBJ1-2, the V gene TRBV30; tentative D call: TRBD1 (6 bases). Deletions cut 5 bases from V and 1 base from J, with 14 bases between. Germline CDR1 is GTSNPN and CDR2 is SVGIG (reference sequence). CDR3 length: 14 amino acids. The CDR3 protein is CAWVKRTVNYGYTF. CDR3 nucleotide sequence: TGTGCCTGGGTAAAAAGGACAGTTAACTATGGCTACACCTTC.

This clone was seen more than once but under ten times. V and J are TRBV5-1 and TRBJ2-3; either TRBD1 or TRBD2 may supply D (5 bases each). V lost 3 bases and J 5 bases, leaving 13 bases between the germline ends. Germline CDR1 reads SGHRS; CDR2 reads YFSETQ. The CDR3 length is 14 residues. The CDR3 reads CASSSPGAGDTQYF. The CDR3 coding sequence is TGCGCCAGCAGCTCCCCCGGGGCGGGAGATACGCAGTATTTT.

The chain joins TRBV6-6 to TRBJ1-2; no definite D call. This CDR3 comprises 13 residues. Germline CDR1 MNHNY, CDR2 SVGAGI (reference sequence). V was shortened by 1 base and J by 7 bases, with 10 bases between the two germline ends. Here the CDR3 reads CASSYLGGSGYTF. In DNA, the CDR3 is TGTGCCAGCAGTTACTTGGGAGGTTCTGGCTACACCTTC.

The V gene is TRBV18, the J gene TRBJ2-1, with 7 bases matching TRBD2. V was pared by 3 bases and J by 8 bases, with 4 bases of the junction left unmatched. Germline CDR1 is KGHSH and CDR2 is LQKENI. The CDR3 is made up of 13 amino acids. The CDR3 here is CASSPRLAHEQFF. The CDR3 DNA reads TGTGCCAGCTCACCGAGACTAGCACATGAGCAGTTCTTC.

There are a few counts of this clone. This sequence joins TRBV10-3 and TRBJ2-3; the D gene is possibly TRBD2 (7 bases). Per germline, CDR1 ENHRY and CDR2 SYGVKD. Trimming left V 4 bases short and J 3 bases short, with 11 bases between. This CDR3 region has 14 residues. In nucleotides, the CDR3 is TGTGCCATCAGTGTCGGGGGGCGGACAGATACGCAGTATTTT. Translated: CAISVGGRTDTQYF.

Notes on this clone: The same CDR3 can be traced to other DNA sequences in this sample. The J gene is TRBJ2-2, the V gene TRBV29-1; no clear D. With 3 bases removed from V and 7 bases from J, the gap between germline ends came to 6 bases. Germline V gene lookup returns CDR1 SQVTM and CDR2 ANQGSEA. The CDR3 spans 11 residues. In DNA, the CDR3 is TGCAGCGTTGAGGTGGGCGGGGAGCTGTTTTTT. It translates to CSVEVGGELFF.

The sample holds a few counts of this clone. The rearrangement joins TRBV18 to TRBJ2-1; TRBD1 or TRBD2 may be the D gene (5 bases each). Germline V gives CDR1 KGHSH, CDR2 LQKENI. V was pared by 3 bases and J by 7 bases, with 10 bases between. The CDR3 spans 13 residues. The CDR3 DNA sequence: TGTGCCAGCTCACCCTCCAGGGAGAATGAGCAGTTCTTC. It translates to CASSPSRENEQFF.

This clone is a singleton in its sample. This chain joins TRBV30 and TRBJ2-7, with 8 bases that match TRBD2. With 3 bases clipped from V and 4 bases from J, the junction kept 11 bases outside the gene matches. The CDR3 is made up of 15 amino acids. The germline CDR1 and CDR2 sequences are GTSNPN and SVGIG (reference sequence). The CDR3 protein is CAWSFNSGGSYEQYF. CDR3 in DNA: TGTGCCTGGAGCTTTAACTCGGGGGGGTCGTACGAGCAGTACTTC.

V usage is TRBV30 and J usage is TRBJ1-5, with D possibly being TRBD1 (5 bases). Germline-derived CDR1 and CDR2 are GTSNPN and SVGIG (reference sequence). This CDR3 contains 13 residues. The ends were cut back, 1 base at V and 3 bases at J, with 7 bases in the middle. CDR3 DNA: TGTGCCTGGAGTGGACAGCTCAATCAGCCCCAGCATTTT. Amino acid sequence: CAWSGQLNQPQHF.

This clone has a handful of counts. This rearrangement joins TRBV7-6 to TRBJ2-1; the match to TRBD2 covers 7 bases. This CDR3 is built from 13 residues. The trim removed 5 bases at V and 12 bases at J, leaving 10 bases unmatched. The germline gives CDR1 SGHVS, CDR2 FNYEAQ. The CDR3 loop is CASSLLAPVPQFF. The DNA for the CDR3 is TGTGCCAGCAGCCTACTAGCGCCCGTCCCGCAGTTCTTC.

The chain combines TRBV30 with TRBJ2-5; a possible D gene is TRBD1 (5 bases). Trimming removed 0 bases at V and 5 bases at J, with 16 bases between. CDR3 length: 15 residues. Germline V gene data show CDR1 as GTSNPN and CDR2 as SVGIG (reference sequence). This CDR3 reads CAWSVRGAWLETQYF. The CDR3 region has the DNA TGTGCCTGGAGTGTACGTGGGGCCTGGTTGGAGACCCAGTACTTC.

V and J are TRBV5-6 and TRBJ2-5, with unresolved D. The DNA end is more similar to TRBJ2-7, so the J call may be wrong. The CDR3 runs 13 residues. Germline values: CDR1 SGHDT, CDR2 YYEEEE. The CDR3 spells CASSSYNHYEQYF. The CDR3 nucleotides read TGTGCCAGCAGCTCCTATAACCACTACGAGCAGTACTTC.

The rearrangement joins TRBV6-5 to TRBJ2-1; 8 nucleotides line up with TRBD1. The germline gives CDR1 MNHEY, CDR2 SVGAGI. The CDR3 totals 13 residues. V shed 6 bases, J shed 9 bases, and the junction held 7 bases outside the gene matches. In DNA, the CDR3 is TGTGCCAGCAGGAGGACAGGGAAGACTGAGCAGTTCTTC. Its protein is CASRRTGKTEQFF.

This clone was seen a handful of times. The chain employs TRBV9 and TRBJ2-7; TRBD1 matches at 8 bases. V shed 0 bases, J shed 5 bases, and the junction held 7 bases outside the gene matches. Germline values: CDR1 SGDLS, CDR2 YYNGEE. The CDR3 is made up of 15 amino acids. The CDR3 region has the DNA TGTGCCAGCAGCGTAGGGACAGGGCAATGGAACGAGCAGTACTTC. Its translation is CASSVGTGQWNEQYF.

The rearrangement uses TRBV7-2 and TRBJ2-2; 8 positions agree with TRBD1. Trimming removed 5 bases from V and 11 bases from J; junction bases left unmatched: 7. The CDR3 length is 13 residues. Germline CDR1 is SGHTA and CDR2 is FQGNSA. CDR3 in amino acids: CASSLTGASELFF. As DNA, the CDR3 is TGTGCCAGCAGCCTGACAGGGGCAAGTGAGCTGTTTTTT.